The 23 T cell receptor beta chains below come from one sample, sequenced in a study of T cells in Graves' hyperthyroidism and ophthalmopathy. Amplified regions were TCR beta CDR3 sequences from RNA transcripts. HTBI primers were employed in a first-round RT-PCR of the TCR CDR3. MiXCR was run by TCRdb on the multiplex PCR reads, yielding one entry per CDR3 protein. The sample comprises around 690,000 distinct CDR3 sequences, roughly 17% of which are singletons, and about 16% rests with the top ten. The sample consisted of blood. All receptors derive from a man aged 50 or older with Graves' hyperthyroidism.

The CDR3 reads CASSYSVADEQFF. The CDR3 DNA sequence: TGTGCCAGCAGTTACTCTGTAGCCGATGAGCAGTTCTTC. The chain links TRBV6-5 to TRBJ2-1; no definite D call. V lost 0 bases, J lost 8 bases, and 8 bases lay in between. CDR1 is MNHEY, CDR2 SVGAGI, per germline. CDR3 length equals 13 residues.

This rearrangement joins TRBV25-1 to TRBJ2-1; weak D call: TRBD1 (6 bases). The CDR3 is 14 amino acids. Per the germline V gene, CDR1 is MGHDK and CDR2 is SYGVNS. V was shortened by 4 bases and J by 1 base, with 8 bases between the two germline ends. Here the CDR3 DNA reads TGTGCCAGCAGTGCACAGGGATCCTACAATGAGCAGTTCTTC. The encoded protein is CASSAQGSYNEQFF.

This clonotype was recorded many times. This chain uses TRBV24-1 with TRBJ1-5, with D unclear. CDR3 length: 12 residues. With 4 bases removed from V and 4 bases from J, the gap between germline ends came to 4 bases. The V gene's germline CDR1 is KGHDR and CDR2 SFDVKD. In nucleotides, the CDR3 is TGTGCCACCAGTGACCCGAATCAGCCCCAGCATTTT. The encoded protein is CATSDPNQPQHF.

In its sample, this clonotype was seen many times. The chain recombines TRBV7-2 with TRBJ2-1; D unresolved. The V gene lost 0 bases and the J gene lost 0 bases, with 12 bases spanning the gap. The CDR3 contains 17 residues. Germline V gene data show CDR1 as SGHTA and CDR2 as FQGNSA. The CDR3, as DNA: TGTGCCAGCAGCTTAGCTGCCTTCCGATACTCCTACAATGAGCAGTTCTTC. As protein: CASSLAAFRYSYNEQFF. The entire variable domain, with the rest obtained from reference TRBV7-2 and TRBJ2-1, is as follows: GAGVSQSPSNKVTEKGKDVELRCDPISGHTALYWYRQSLGQGLEFLIYFQGNSAPDKSGLPSDRFSAERTGGSVSTLTIQRTQQEDSAVYLCASSLAAFRYSYNEQFFGPGTRLTVL.

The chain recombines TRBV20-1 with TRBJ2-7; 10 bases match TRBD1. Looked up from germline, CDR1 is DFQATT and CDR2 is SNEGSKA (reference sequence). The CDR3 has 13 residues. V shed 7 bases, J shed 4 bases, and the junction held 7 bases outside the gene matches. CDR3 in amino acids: CSVTGQGKYEQYF. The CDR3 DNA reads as TGCAGTGTCACGGGACAGGGGAAATACGAGCAGTACTTC.

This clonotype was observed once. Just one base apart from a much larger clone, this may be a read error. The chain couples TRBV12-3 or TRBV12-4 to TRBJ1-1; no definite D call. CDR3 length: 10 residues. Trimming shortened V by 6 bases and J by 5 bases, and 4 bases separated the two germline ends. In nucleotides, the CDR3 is TGTGCCAGCAGACTTACTGAAGCTTTCTTT. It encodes CASRLTEAFF.

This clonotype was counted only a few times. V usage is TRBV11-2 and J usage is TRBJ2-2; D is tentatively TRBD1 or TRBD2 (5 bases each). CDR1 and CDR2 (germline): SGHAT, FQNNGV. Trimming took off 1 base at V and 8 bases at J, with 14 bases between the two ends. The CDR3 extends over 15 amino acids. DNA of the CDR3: TGTGCCAGCAGCTTAGGTCCGGGACGGGTGGGGGAGCTGTTTTTT. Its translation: CASSLGPGRVGELFF.

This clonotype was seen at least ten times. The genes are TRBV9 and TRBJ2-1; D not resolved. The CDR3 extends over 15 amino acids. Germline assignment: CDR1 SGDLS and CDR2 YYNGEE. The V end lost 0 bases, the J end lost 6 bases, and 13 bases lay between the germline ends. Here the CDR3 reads CASSVGVVRSNEQFF. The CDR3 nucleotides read TGTGCCAGCAGCGTAGGGGTAGTTCGGTCCAATGAGCAGTTCTTC.

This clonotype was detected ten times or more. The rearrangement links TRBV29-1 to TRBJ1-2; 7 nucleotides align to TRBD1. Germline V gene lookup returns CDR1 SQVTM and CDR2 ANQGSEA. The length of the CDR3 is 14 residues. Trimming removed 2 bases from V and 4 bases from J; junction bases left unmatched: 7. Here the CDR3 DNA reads TGCAGCGTTGAAATCCTCCGGGACAGCTATGGCTACACCTTC. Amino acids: CSVEILRDSYGYTF.

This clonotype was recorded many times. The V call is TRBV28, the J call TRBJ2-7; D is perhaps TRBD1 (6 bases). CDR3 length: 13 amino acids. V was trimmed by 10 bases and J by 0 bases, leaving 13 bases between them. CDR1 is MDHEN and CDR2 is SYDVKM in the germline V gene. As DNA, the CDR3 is TGTGCCACCGAAGACAGGCTCTCCTACGAGCAGTACTTC. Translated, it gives CATEDRLSYEQYF. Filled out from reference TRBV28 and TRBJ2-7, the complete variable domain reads DVKVTQSSRYLVKRTGEKVFLECVQDMDHENMFWYRQDPGLGLRLIYFSYDVKMKEKGDIPEGYSVSREKKERFSLILESASTNQTSMYLCATEDRLSYEQYFGPGTRLTVT.

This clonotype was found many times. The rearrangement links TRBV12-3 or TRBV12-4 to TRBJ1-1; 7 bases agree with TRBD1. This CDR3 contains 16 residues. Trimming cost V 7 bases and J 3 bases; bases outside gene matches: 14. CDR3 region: CASTLTGNEPDTEAFF. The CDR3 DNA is TGTGCCAGCACTCTGACAGGGAACGAACCGGACACTGAAGCTTTCTTT.

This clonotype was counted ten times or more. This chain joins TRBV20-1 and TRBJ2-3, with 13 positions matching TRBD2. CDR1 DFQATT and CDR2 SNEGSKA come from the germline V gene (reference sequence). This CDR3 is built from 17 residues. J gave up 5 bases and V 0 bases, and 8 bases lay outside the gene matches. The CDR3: CSARDYTSGRVVDTQYF. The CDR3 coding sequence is TGCAGTGCTAGAGATTATACTAGCGGGAGGGTCGTAGATACGCAGTATTTT.

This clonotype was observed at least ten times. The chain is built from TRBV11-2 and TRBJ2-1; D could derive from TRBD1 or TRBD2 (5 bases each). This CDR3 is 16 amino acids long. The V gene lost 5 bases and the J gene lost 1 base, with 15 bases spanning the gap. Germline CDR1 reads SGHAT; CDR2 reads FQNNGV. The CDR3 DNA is TGTGCCAGCAGCCCTCAGGGAGCGAGATCCTACAATGAGCAGTTCTTC. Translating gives CASSPQGARSYNEQFF.

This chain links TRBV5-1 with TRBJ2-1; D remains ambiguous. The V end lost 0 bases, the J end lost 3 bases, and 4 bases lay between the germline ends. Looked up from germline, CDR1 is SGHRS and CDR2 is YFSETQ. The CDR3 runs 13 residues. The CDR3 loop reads CASSLDYYNEQFF. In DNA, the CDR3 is TGCGCCAGCAGCTTGGACTACTACAATGAGCAGTTCTTC.

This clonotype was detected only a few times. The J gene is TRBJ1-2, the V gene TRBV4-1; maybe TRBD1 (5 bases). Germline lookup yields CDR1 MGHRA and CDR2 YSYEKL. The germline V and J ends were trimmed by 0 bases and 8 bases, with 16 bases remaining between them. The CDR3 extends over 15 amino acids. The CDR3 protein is CASSQDIDSVGGYTF. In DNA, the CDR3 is TGCGCCAGCAGCCAAGACATAGACAGCGTGGGAGGCTACACCTTC.

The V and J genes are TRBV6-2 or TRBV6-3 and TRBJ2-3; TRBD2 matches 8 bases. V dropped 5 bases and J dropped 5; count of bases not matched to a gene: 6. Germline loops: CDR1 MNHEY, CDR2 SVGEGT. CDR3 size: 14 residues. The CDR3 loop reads CASSQRETGDTQYF. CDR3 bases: TGTGCCAGCAGTCAGCGGGAGACAGGAGATACGCAGTATTTT.

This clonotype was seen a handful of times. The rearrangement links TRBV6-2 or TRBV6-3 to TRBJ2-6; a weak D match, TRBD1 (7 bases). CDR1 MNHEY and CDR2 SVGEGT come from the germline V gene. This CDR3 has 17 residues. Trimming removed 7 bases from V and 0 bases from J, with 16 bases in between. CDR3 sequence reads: CASNHRGLSSGANVLTF. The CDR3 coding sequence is TGTGCCAGCAACCACAGGGGACTGAGCTCTGGGGCCAACGTCCTGACTTTC.

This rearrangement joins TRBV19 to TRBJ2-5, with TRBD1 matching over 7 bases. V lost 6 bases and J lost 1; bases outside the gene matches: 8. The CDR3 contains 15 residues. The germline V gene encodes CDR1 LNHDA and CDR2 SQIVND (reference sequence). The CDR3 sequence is CASRMTGLGQETQYF. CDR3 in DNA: TGTGCCAGTAGGATGACAGGGTTGGGCCAAGAGACCCAGTACTTC.

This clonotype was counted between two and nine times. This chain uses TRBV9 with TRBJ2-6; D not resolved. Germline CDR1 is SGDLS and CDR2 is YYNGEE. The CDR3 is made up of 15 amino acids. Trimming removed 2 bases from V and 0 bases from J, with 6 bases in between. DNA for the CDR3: TGTGCCAGCAGCGTGAGAGTCTCTGGGGCCAACGTCCTGACTTTC. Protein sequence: CASSVRVSGANVLTF.

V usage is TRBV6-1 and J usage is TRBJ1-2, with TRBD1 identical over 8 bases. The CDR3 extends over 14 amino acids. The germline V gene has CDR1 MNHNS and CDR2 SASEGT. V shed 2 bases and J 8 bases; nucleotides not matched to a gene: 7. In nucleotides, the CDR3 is TGTGCCAGCAGTGAATTGGTCAGGGGGCAAGGCTACACCTTC. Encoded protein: CASSELVRGQGYTF.

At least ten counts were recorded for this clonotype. The DNA for the CDR3 is TGTGCCAGCAGTTTCCCGGGGGTAATGAACACTGAAGCTTTCTTT. It codes for CASSFPGVMNTEAFF. The rearrangement uses TRBV28 and TRBJ1-1, with D tentatively TRBD1 (5 bases). V shed 3 bases and J shed 0 bases, with 11 bases lying between them. The CDR3 runs 15 residues. Germline lookup yields CDR1 MDHEN and CDR2 SYDVKM.

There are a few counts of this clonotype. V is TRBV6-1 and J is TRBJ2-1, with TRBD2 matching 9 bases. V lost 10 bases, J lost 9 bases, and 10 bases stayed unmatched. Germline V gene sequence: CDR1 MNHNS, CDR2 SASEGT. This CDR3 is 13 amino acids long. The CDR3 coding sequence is TGTGCCACCGGACCGGGACTAGCAGTTGAGCAGTTCTTC. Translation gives CATGPGLAVEQFF.

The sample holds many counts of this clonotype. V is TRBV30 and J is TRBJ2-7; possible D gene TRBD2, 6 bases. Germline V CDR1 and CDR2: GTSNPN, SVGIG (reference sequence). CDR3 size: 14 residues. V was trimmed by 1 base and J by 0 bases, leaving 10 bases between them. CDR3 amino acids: CAWSGGGSSYEQYF. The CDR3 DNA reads TGTGCCTGGAGTGGAGGAGGGAGCTCCTACGAGCAGTACTTC.